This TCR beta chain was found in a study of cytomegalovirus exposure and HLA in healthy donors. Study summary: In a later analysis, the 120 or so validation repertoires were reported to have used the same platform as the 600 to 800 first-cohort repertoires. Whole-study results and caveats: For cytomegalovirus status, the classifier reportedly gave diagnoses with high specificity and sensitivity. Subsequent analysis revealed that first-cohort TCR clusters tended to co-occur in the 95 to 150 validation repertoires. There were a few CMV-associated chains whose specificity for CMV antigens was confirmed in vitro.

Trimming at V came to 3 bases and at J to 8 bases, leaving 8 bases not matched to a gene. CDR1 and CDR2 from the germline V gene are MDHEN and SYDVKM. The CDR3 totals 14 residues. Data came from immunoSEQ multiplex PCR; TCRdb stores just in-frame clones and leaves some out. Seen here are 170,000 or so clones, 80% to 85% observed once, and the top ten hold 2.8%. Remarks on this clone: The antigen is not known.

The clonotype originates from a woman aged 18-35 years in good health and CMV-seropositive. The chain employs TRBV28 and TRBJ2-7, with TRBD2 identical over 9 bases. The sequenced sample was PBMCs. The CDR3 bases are TGTGCCAGCAGTTTCGCGCGGGGGGGCCTAAAGCAGTACTTC. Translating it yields CASSFARGGLKQYF.